Listed below are T cell receptor beta chains from one sample, sequenced in a study of blood T cell repertoires in COVID-19. Sequencing used immunoSEQ multiplex PCR; TCRdb keeps in-frame clones, though not all of them. The sample gives approximately 200,000 clones, 70% to 85% of which show up once; about 3.5% is in the top ten. Material: PBMCs or T cells enriched from blood (not recorded which). Receptors originate from a woman in her thirties who had recovered from COVID-19. CDR3s include the opening cysteine and the closing phenylalanine or tryptophan.

length	V	CDR3
16	TRBV15	CATSTGGGLADNEQFF
13	TRBV12-3/TRBV12-4	CASSSGQGLEQYF
16	TRBV2	CASRYGVGQMNTEAFF
15	TRBV6-5	CASRARQPINENLFF
13	TRBV5-1	CASSLGQNQPQHF
15	TRBV5-6	CASSPSARANTEAFF
15	TRBV7-8	CASSRDRGENTEAFF
16	TRBV27	CASSSPWTGGNSPLHF
12	TRBV30	CAWSAASIEQFF
13	TRBV2	CAGGTGGGTEAFF
15	TRBV28	CASIIQGDRGQPQHF
14	TRBV29-1	CSAADRAPYNEQFF
15	TRBV11-3	CASSHGTGPGNTIYF
13	TRBV5-1	CASSPDTNYGYTF
17	TRBV18	CASSPSIIRTANTEAFF
14	TRBV7-3	CASRSGHSGNEQFF
12	TRBV4-1	CASSQVFHEQFF
15	TRBV30	CAWSFSAGRAYEQYF
17	TRBV3-1/TRBV3-2	CASSQDWSGGNTDTQYF
16	TRBV5-1	CASTPSPQGLGTEAFF
13	TRBV4-1	CASSQTGNYEQYF
15	TRBV2	CASSEWDATINGYTF
14	TRBV7-9	CASSLSAAGYGYTF
12	TRBV18	CASSPTQETQYF
15	TRBV28	CASSQRTGPQETQYF
12	TRBV2	CARSFGDNEQFF
14	TRBV6-2/TRBV6-3	CASSYASSADTQYF
16	TRBV18	CASSLNGQWNNSPLHF
14	TRBV19	CASSPRGLAGELFF
16	TRBV27	CASSLSITGETYGYTF
18	TRBV7-6	CASSSNEISGRFPYEQYF
16	TRBV18	CASSLIRDKPGNTIYF
14	TRBV6-5	CASSNRGFNYGYTF
15	TRBV6-5	CASSLLGARAYEQYF
15	TRBV7-2	CASSPRGLAVYEQYF
15	TRBV5-1	CASSLGAGLPGELFF
20	TRBV4-2	CASSQYVSRPGQGAFETQYF
14	TRBV2	CASSRTSVYNEQFF
15	TRBV27	CASGARDSTSYEQYF
13	TRBV10-3	CAITGSSGNTIYF
19	TRBV4-1	CASSQDPGTGLGGNTEAFF
12	TRBV12-3/TRBV12-4	CASSPSTQPQHF
14	TRBV15	CATSRPGYGDTQYF
13	TRBV27	CASAQGFPYEQYF
14	TRBV7-8	CASSLVSATGELFF
15	TRBV5-4	CASSFGRGENYGYTF
15	TRBV6-5	CASSYGGSRVGPQHF
13	TRBV6-5	CASSLDSKNGYTF
15	TRBV19	CASQSPRLSYNEQFF